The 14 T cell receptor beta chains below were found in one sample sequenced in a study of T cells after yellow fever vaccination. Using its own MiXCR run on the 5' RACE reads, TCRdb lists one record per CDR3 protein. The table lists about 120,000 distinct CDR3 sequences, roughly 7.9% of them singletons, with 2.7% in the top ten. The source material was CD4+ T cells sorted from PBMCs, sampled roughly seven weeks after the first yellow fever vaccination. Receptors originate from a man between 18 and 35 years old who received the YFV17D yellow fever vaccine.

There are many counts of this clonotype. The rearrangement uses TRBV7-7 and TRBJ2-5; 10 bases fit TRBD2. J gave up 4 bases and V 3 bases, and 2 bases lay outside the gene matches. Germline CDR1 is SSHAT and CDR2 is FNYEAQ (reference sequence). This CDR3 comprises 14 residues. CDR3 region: CASSLGTSAETQYF. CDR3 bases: TGTGCCAGCAGCTTGGGGACTAGCGCAGAGACCCAGTACTTC.

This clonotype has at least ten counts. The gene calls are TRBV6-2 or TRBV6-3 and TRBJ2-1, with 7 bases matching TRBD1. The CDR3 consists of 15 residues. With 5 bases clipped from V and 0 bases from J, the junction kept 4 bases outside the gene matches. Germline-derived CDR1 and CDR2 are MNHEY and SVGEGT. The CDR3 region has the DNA TGTGCCAGCAGTAAGACAGGGACCTCCTACAATGAGCAGTTCTTC. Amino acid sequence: CASSKTGTSYNEQFF.

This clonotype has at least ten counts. The CDR3 spells CATSADRGRYSPLHF. DNA for the CDR3: TGTGCCACCAGTGCGGACAGGGGGCGGTATTCACCCCTCCACTTT. The chain uses TRBV24-1 and TRBJ1-6; TRBD1 agrees at 11 bases. CDR1 KGHDR and CDR2 SFDVKD come from the germline V gene. The J segment lost 8 bases and the V segment lost 5 bases, leaving 4 bases of the junction unmatched. The CDR3 covers 15 residues.

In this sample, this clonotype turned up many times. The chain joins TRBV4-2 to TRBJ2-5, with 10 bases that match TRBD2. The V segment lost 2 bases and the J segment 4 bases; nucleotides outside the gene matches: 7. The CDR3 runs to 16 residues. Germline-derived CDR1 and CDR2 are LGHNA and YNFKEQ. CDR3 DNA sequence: TGTGCCAGCAGCCAAACCCAACAGCGGGGGGGAGAGACCCAGTACTTC. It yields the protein CASSQTQQRGGETQYF.

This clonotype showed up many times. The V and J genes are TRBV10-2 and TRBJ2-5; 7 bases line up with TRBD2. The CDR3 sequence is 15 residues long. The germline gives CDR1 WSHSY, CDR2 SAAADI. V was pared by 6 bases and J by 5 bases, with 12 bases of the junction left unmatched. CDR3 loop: CASSPWGGEGETQYF. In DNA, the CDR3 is TGCGCCAGCAGCCCCTGGGGGGGAGAAGGGGAGACCCAGTACTTC.

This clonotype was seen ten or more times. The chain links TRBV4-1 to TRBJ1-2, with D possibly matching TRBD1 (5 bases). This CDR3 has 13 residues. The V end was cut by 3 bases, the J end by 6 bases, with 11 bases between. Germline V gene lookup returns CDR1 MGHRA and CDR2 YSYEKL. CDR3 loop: CASSQKWGDGYTF. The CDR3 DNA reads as TGCGCCAGCAGCCAGAAATGGGGGGATGGCTACACCTTC.

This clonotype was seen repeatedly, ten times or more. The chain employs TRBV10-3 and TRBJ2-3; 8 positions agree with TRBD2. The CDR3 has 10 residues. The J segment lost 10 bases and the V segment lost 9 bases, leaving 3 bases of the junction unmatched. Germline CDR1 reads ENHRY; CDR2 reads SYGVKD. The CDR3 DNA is TGTGCCATGGGGCGGGGGGCGCAGTATTTT. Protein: CAMGRGAQYF.

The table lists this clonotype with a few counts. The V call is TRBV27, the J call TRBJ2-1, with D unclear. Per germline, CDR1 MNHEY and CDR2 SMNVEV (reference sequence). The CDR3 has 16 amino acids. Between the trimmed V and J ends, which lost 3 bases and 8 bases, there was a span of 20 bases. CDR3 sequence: CASSFRHHNPIYEQFF. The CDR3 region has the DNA TGTGCCAGCAGTTTCCGCCATCATAATCCCATTTATGAGCAGTTCTTC.

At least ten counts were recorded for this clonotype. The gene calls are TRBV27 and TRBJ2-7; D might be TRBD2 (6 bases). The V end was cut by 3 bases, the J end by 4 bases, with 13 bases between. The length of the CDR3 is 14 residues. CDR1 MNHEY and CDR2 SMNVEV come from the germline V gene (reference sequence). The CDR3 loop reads CASSLQLAGYEQYF. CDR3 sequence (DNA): TGTGCCAGCAGTTTGCAACTAGCTGGTTACGAGCAGTACTTC.

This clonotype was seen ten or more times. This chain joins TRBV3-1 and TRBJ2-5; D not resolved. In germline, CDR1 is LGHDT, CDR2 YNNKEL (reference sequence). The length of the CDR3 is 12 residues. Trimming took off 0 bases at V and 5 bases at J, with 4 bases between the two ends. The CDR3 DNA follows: TGTGCCAGCAGCCAAGACTTCGAGACCCAGTACTTC. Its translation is CASSQDFETQYF.

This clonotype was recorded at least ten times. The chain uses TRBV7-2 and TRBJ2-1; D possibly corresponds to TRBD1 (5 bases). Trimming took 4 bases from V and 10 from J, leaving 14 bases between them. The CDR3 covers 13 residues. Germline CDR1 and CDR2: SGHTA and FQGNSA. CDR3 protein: CASSYRGKHEQFF. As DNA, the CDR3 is TGTGCCAGCAGCTATAGGGGCAAACACGAGCAGTTCTTC.

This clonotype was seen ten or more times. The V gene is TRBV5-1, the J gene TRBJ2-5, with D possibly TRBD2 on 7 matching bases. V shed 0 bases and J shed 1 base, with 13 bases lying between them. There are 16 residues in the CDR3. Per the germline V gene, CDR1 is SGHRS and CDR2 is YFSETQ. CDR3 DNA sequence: TGCGCCAGCAGCTTGGCCGAGGGGGGGATCCAAGAGACCCAGTACTTC. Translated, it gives CASSLAEGGIQETQYF.

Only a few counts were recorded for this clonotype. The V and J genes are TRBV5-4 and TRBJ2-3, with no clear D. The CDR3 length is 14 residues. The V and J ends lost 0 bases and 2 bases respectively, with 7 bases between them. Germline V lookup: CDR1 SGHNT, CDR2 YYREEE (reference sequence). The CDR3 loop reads CASSLGVDTDTQYF. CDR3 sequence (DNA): TGTGCCAGCAGCTTGGGGGTCGACACAGATACGCAGTATTTT.

The CDR3 nucleotides are TGTGCCAGCAGCTTCCAGGGTAAGAACTACGAGCAGTACTTC. Its translation is CASSFQGKNYEQYF. The chain carries TRBV7-2 and TRBJ2-7; D is perhaps TRBD1 (5 bases). V dropped 3 bases and J dropped 3 bases, with 12 bases sitting between them. This CDR3 comprises 14 residues. CDR1 SGHTA and CDR2 FQGNSA come from the germline V gene.